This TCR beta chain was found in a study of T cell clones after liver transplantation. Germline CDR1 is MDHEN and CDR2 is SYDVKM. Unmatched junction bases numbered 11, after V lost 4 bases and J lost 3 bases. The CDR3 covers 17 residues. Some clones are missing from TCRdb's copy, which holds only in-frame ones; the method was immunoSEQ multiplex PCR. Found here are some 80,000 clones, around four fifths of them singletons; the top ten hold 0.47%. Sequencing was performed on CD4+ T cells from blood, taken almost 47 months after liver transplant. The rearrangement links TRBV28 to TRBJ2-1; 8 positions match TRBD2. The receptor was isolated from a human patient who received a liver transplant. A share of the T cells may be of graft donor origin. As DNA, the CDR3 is TGTGCCAGCAGTTCATCGGAAGCGGGAGTTTACTACAATGAGCAGTTCTTC. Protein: CASSSSEAGVYYNEQFF.